The 2 T cell receptor beta chains below come from one sample, sequenced in a study of beta chain features in type 1 diabetes. For these receptors, no antigen is known. Study-wide findings and caveats: TCRB CDR3 length was moderately but significantly reduced in all four CD4+ subsets of Type 1 diabetes patients.

As every portion of the isolated RNA was reverse transcribed, the sequencing read expressed TCRB transcripts. This table comes from immunoSEQ multiplex PCR, and its TCRdb copy is limited to in-frame clones, with some not included. The sample records around 30,000 clones, less than 75% being singletons. The sample taken for sequencing was Tregs from blood. The source is a woman aged 25 to 39 with type 1 diabetes.

This clone was detected once. The chain recombines TRBV5-1 with TRBJ1-2; TRBD1 matches 11 bases. CDR3 size: 13 residues. Germline V gives CDR1 SGHRS, CDR2 YFSETQ. Trimming cost V 7 bases and J 7 bases; bases outside gene matches: 6. CDR3 residues: CASRGQGASGYTF. The CDR3 coding sequence is TGCGCCAGCCGAGGACAGGGGGCCTCTGGCTACACCTTC. The entire variable domain, with the rest obtained from reference TRBV5-1 and TRBJ1-2, is as follows: KAGVTQTPRYLIKTRGQQVTLSCSPISGHRSVSWYQQTPGQGLQFLFEYFSETQRNKGNFPGRFSGRQFSNSRSEMNVSTLELGDSALYLCASRGQGASGYTFGSGTRLTVV.

This clone was detected only a few times. The V gene is TRBV4-2, the J gene TRBJ2-1, with a possible D match to TRBD2 (5 bases). Between the trimmed V and J ends, which lost 4 bases and 0 bases, there was a span of 10 bases. Germline loops: CDR1 LGHNA, CDR2 YNFKEQ. This CDR3 region has 15 residues. The chain's CDR3 is CASSLGSSSYNEQFF. The CDR3 coding sequence is TGTGCCAGCAGCCTTGGGAGCAGCTCCTACAATGAGCAGTTCTTC.